These 25 T cell receptor beta chains originate from one sample sequenced in a study of neurological immune-mediated disorders. TCRdb fed the 5' RACE reads into MiXCR, producing one record per CDR3 protein. In the table there are approximately 60,000 distinct CDR3 sequences, 4.2% of which are singletons. The sequencing input was PBMCs. These TCRs come from a man aged 45 to 65 with multiple sclerosis.

There are many counts of this clonotype. The gene calls are TRBV4-2 and TRBJ2-5; D not resolved. CDR1 is LGHNA and CDR2 is YNFKEQ in the germline V gene. The CDR3 is 16 amino acids. Trimming left V 3 bases short and J 0 bases short, with 14 bases between. The CDR3 protein is CASSHQIDSYQETQYF. In nucleotides, the CDR3 is TGTGCCAGCAGCCACCAAATCGACTCGTACCAAGAGACCCAGTACTTC.

This clonotype was recorded a few times. The V and J genes are TRBV5-1 and TRBJ2-5; 13 nucleotides match TRBD2. V was clipped by 3 bases and J by 5 bases; unmatched bases: 19. Germline values: CDR1 SGHRS, CDR2 YFSETQ. The CDR3 runs to 20 residues. In DNA, the CDR3 is TGCGCCAGCAGCTCCCGCGGAGAAGTTAGGACTAGCGGGGGTGGGGAGACCCAGTACTTC. This translates into CASSSRGEVRTSGGGETQYF. The complete variable domain, with remaining parts taken from reference TRBV5-1 and TRBJ2-5, reads KAGVTQTPRYLIKTRGQQVTLSCSPISGHRSVSWYQQTPGQGLQFLFEYFSETQRNKGNFPGRFSGRQFSNSRSEMNVSTLELGDSALYLCASSSRGEVRTSGGGETQYFGPGTRLLVL.

V gene TRBV7-9 combines with J gene TRBJ2-7, with D unresolved. The germline CDR1 and CDR2 sequences are SEHNR and FQNEAQ (reference sequence). This CDR3 contains 13 residues. Trimming took 5 bases from V and 1 from J, leaving 9 bases between them. The CDR3 DNA sequence: TGTGCCAGCAGCCCCAGCCGTTCCTACGAGCAGTACTTC. Amino acids: CASSPSRSYEQYF.

This clonotype occurred many times. This sequence joins TRBV5-1 and TRBJ2-3; TRBD2 agrees at 7 bases. Germline CDR1 and CDR2: SGHRS and YFSETQ. This CDR3 has 15 amino acids. V shed 2 bases and J 1 base; nucleotides not matched to a gene: 4. CDR3 loop: CASSLPSGGTDTQYF. For the CDR3, the DNA is TGCGCCAGCAGCTTACCCAGCGGGGGCACAGATACGCAGTATTTT.

For this clonotype: A single base separates this from a much larger clone, so it may be a read error. The chain links TRBV3-1 to TRBJ1-2; no reliable D call. V lost 4 bases to trimming and J lost 1 base, with 16 bases between them. Looked up from germline, CDR1 is LGHDT and CDR2 is YNNKEL (reference sequence). This CDR3 is 16 amino acids long. This CDR3 reads CASSPPHSGSNYGYTF. DNA for the CDR3: TGTGCCAGCAGCCCACCGCATTCGGGAAGTAACTATGGCTACACCTTC.

A word on this clonotype: Being one base from a much bigger clone, this may be a read error. The conserved phenylalanine or tryptophan normally closing the CDR3 is absent here, so this likely arose from a read error. This chain links TRBV7-9 with TRBJ2-7; no reliable D call. The germline V gene has CDR1 SEHNR and CDR2 FQNEAQ (reference sequence). The CDR3 consists of 11 residues. Trimming left V 5 bases short and J 6 bases short, with 8 bases between. In DNA form, the CDR3 reads TGTGCCAGCAGCGATACAGCCGAGCAGTACCTC. It is translated as CASSDTAEQYL.

This clonotype was seen at least ten times. The rearrangement joins TRBV7-6 to TRBJ2-7; the D gene is possibly TRBD1 (6 bases). This CDR3 contains 15 residues. V was trimmed by 1 base and J by 3 bases, leaving 13 bases between them. From germline, CDR1 is SGHVS and CDR2 FNYEAQ. This chain's CDR3 is CASSLGPTGLYEQYF. In DNA form, the CDR3 reads TGTGCCAGCAGCTTAGGGCCGACAGGTCTCTACGAGCAGTACTTC.

To note about this clonotype: One junction end does not reproduce the germline sequence, and a read error may be involved. The chain is built from TRBV6-4 and TRBJ1-6; D might be TRBD1 (6 bases). CDR3 size: 14 residues. Germline V gene lookup returns CDR1 MRHNA and CDR2 SNTAGT. DNA of the CDR3: TGTGCCAGCAGTGACTATACAGGGTCTTCACCCCTCAACTTT. Protein product: CASSDYTGSSPLNF.

This clonotype has at least ten counts. The CDR3 loop is CASSVTMNTEAFF. CDR3 coding DNA: TGCGCCAGCAGTGTTACCATGAACACTGAAGCTTTCTTT. The chain is built from TRBV5-1 and TRBJ1-1, with D hard to call. V was clipped by 5 bases and J by 0 bases, with 8 bases between them. The germline CDR1 and CDR2 sequences are SGHRS and YFSETQ. The CDR3 is made up of 13 amino acids.

This clonotype was found many times. The chain joins TRBV20-1 to TRBJ1-5; D call uncertain. This CDR3 is built from 13 residues. From germline, CDR1 is DFQATT and CDR2 SNEGSKA (reference sequence). The CDR3 sequence: CRARNESNQPQHF. The CDR3 DNA follows: TGCAGGGCGCGAAACGAGAGCAATCAGCCCCAGCATTTT.

This clonotype was counted many times. This chain links TRBV7-2 with TRBJ2-3, with a possible D match to TRBD1 (5 bases). The V and J ends lost 1 base and 11 bases respectively, with 19 bases between them. The CDR3 spans 15 residues. CDR1 is SGHTA and CDR2 is FQGNSA in the germline V gene. The CDR3 is CASSLGGANTRRQYF. The CDR3 DNA sequence: TGTGCCAGCAGCTTAGGGGGCGCCAATACCCGGCGGCAGTATTTT.

This clonotype was counted many times. The gene calls are TRBV27 and TRBJ2-7, with D perhaps matching TRBD2 (7 bases). The CDR3 sequence is 13 residues long. Germline V CDR1 and CDR2: MNHEY, SMNVEV (reference sequence). Trimming took off 3 bases at V and 6 bases at J, with 12 bases between the two ends. This CDR3 is CASSLLGGGEQYF. Written as DNA, the CDR3 is TGTGCCAGCAGTTTGTTGGGAGGGGGCGAGCAGTACTTC.

This clonotype turned up a few times. This may be a read error, as it is one base from a much larger clone. This chain joins TRBV15 and TRBJ1-5; perhaps TRBD1 as D (6 bases). The CDR3 contains 14 residues. V gave up 3 bases and J gave up 6 bases, with 12 bases separating them. CDR1 is LNHNV, CDR2 YYDKDF, per germline (reference sequence). CDR3 nucleotides: TGTGCCACCAGCAGTGGAAAGGGGGGTCAGCCCCAGCATTTT. It specifies CATSSGKGGQPQHF.

In the case of this clonotype: This could be a read error, since a much larger clone is one nucleotide away. V gene TRBV20-1 combines with J gene TRBJ1-1, with D possibly TRBD1 on 6 matching bases. Germline lookup yields CDR1 DFQATT and CDR2 SNEGSKA (reference sequence). V was pared by 7 bases and J by 1 base, with 16 bases between. This CDR3 comprises 14 residues. CDR3 bases: TGCAGTGTCGTTCCCCGGGACAAGAACACTGAAGCTTTCTTT. It yields the protein CSVVPRDKNTEAFF.

This clonotype came up many times. The V gene is TRBV29-1, the J gene TRBJ2-7; a weak D match, TRBD2 (5 bases). The CDR3 runs 11 residues. V was clipped by 6 bases and J by 5 bases, with 11 bases between them. In germline, CDR1 is SQVTM, CDR2 ANQGSEA. This CDR3 is CSVKTSHEQYF. The CDR3 DNA follows: TGCAGCGTGAAAACTAGTCACGAGCAGTACTTC.

As regards this clonotype: The CDR3 does not end in the conserved phenylalanine or tryptophan, so this is likely a read error. The chain carries TRBV25-1 and TRBJ2-7; 7 bases match TRBD1. Trimming cost V 6 bases and J 4 bases; bases outside gene matches: 6. CDR1 MGHDK and CDR2 SYGVNS come from the germline V gene. This CDR3 has 13 amino acids. The CDR3 loop reads CASRPTGEYEQYN. CDR3 DNA: TGTGCCAGCAGACCTACAGGGGAATACGAGCAGTACAAC.

This clonotype appeared many times. The chain has TRBV20-1 and TRBJ2-7; the D is unclear. V lost 3 bases to trimming and J lost 3 bases, with 6 bases between them. Per germline, CDR1 DFQATT and CDR2 SNEGSKA (reference sequence). The CDR3 has 11 residues. The CDR3 region has the DNA TGCAGTGCTAGTCTCGGCTACGAGCAGTACTTC. Residues: CSASLGYEQYF.

The sample holds many counts of this clonotype. The gene calls are TRBV7-8 and TRBJ1-1; no clear D. CDR3 length equals 16 residues. V gave up 4 bases and J gave up 1 base, with 16 bases separating them. CDR1 and CDR2 (germline): SGHVS, FQNEAQ. The CDR3 region is CASSSPGRTPNTEAFF. In DNA, the CDR3 is TGTGCCAGCAGCTCCCCCGGGCGTACACCGAACACTGAAGCTTTCTTT.

Details on this clonotype: A much more abundant neighbour one base away suggests this may be a read error. This chain joins TRBV29-1 and TRBJ2-7; D is unclear. Per germline, CDR1 SQVTM and CDR2 ANQGSEA. This CDR3 comprises 14 residues. V dropped 5 bases and J dropped 0 bases, with 14 bases sitting between them. In nucleotides, the CDR3 is TGCAGCGTTCGCGCCGCTGAAAGCTCCTACGAGCAGTACTTC. Protein: CSVRAAESSYEQYF.

This clonotype was counted a few times. The chain uses TRBV18 and TRBJ2-1; D remains ambiguous. CDR3 size: 12 residues. Looked up from germline, CDR1 is KGHSH and CDR2 is LQKENI. V dropped 1 base and J dropped 8 bases, with 6 bases sitting between them. The CDR3: CASSPRIDEQFF. CDR3 DNA: TGTGCCAGCTCACCACGGATAGATGAGCAGTTCTTC. Full variable domain (remainder filled in from reference TRBV18 and TRBJ2-1): NAGVMQNPRHLVRRRGQEARLRCSPMKGHSHVYWYRQLPEEGLKFMVYLQKENIIDESGMPKERFSAEFPKEGPSILRIQQVVRGDSAAYFCASSPRIDEQFFGPGTRLTVL.

This clonotype was picked up many times. The gene calls are TRBV29-1 and TRBJ2-7; D is perhaps TRBD2 (5 bases). Trimming shortened V by 6 bases and J by 0 bases, and 12 bases separated the two germline ends. The CDR3 extends over 13 amino acids. From germline, CDR1 is SQVTM and CDR2 ANQGSEA. CDR3 sequence: CSVGVWGSYEQYF. Written as DNA, the CDR3 is TGCAGCGTCGGGGTGTGGGGCTCCTACGAGCAGTACTTC.

This clonotype was seen at least ten times. The J gene is TRBJ1-2, the V gene TRBV3-1, with D possibly TRBD1 on 5 matching bases. Germline V lookup: CDR1 LGHDT, CDR2 YNNKEL (reference sequence). The CDR3 totals 16 residues. The V end was cut by 4 bases, the J end by 1 base, with 16 bases between. In DNA, the CDR3 is TGTGCCAGCAGCCCACCGCATTCGGGACGTAACTATGGCTACACCTTC. Translating it yields CASSPPHSGRNYGYTF. The whole variable domain, filled in from reference TRBV3-1 and TRBJ1-2, reads DTAVSQTPKYLVTQMGNDKSIKCEQNLGHDTMYWYKQDSKKFLKIMFSYNNKELIINETVPNRFSPKSPDKAHLNLHINSLELGDSAVYFCASSPPHSGRNYGYTFGSGTRLTVV.

This clonotype has a count of ten or more. J is TRBJ2-3 and V is TRBV29-1, with D possibly TRBD2 on 5 matching bases. The CDR3 is 14 residues long. Trimming pared 7 bases from V and 0 bases from J, leaving 14 bases between. Germline lookup yields CDR1 SQVTM and CDR2 ANQGSEA. The DNA of the CDR3 is TGCAGCGCTCAAGGGTGGACTAGCACAGATACGCAGTATTTT. Translating it yields CSAQGWTSTDTQYF.

There are many counts of this clonotype. The chain recombines TRBV5-1 with TRBJ2-5; D is perhaps TRBD1 (5 bases). The CDR3 runs to 11 residues. The germline CDR1 and CDR2 sequences are SGHRS and YFSETQ. Trimming took off 7 bases at V and 5 bases at J, with 9 bases between the two ends. The CDR3 sequence: CASQGLETQYF. CDR3 DNA: TGCGCCAGCCAGGGTTTGGAGACCCAGTACTTC. The whole variable domain, filled in from reference TRBV5-1 and TRBJ2-5, reads KAGVTQTPRYLIKTRGQQVTLSCSPISGHRSVSWYQQTPGQGLQFLFEYFSETQRNKGNFPGRFSGRQFSNSRSEMNVSTLELGDSALYLCASQGLETQYFGPGTRLLVL.

This clonotype showed up many times. The rearrangement joins TRBV5-1 to TRBJ1-1; 12 bases agree with TRBD1. V lost 0 bases to trimming and J lost 7 bases; unmatched junction nucleotides: 10. The CDR3 length is 17 residues. CDR1 and CDR2 (germline): SGHRS, YFSETQ. As DNA, the CDR3 is TGCGCCAGCAGCTTGGTGGCGCCGGGACAGGGGGCGAGTGAAGCTTTCTTT. This encodes CASSLVAPGQGASEAFF.